Below, 21 T cell receptor beta chains from the same sample are listed, as sequenced in a study of blood T cell repertoires in COVID-19. The data were produced by immunoSEQ multiplex PCR, yet TCRdb's version contains in-frame clones alone and is incomplete. Here the sample spans 100,000 to 150,000 clones, about four fifths being singletons. Material for sequencing was peripheral blood. Every receptor here comes from a woman between 45 and 60 years old with acute or convalescent COVID-19.

The V call is TRBV27, the J call TRBJ1-2; D is undetermined. Trimming shortened V by 7 bases and J by 8 bases, and 17 bases separated the two germline ends. Germline V gene sequence: CDR1 MNHEY, CDR2 SMNVEV (reference sequence). The CDR3 is made up of 13 amino acids. DNA of the CDR3: TGTGCCAGCACACCAACCGGGGAAGGGGGCTACACCTTC. This sequence encodes CASTPTGEGGYTF.

The rearrangement joins TRBV2 to TRBJ1-1; 8 nucleotides match TRBD1. J lost 4 bases, V lost 3 bases, and 4 bases had no gene match. The CDR3 totals 14 residues. Per germline, CDR1 SNHLY and CDR2 FYNNEI. The CDR3 is CASSDGQGATEAFF. The CDR3, as DNA: TGTGCCAGCAGTGATGGGCAGGGGGCCACTGAAGCTTTCTTT. Full variable domain (remainder filled in from reference TRBV2 and TRBJ1-1): EPEVTQTPSHQVTQMGQEVILRCVPISNHLYFYWYRQILGQKVEFLVSFYNNEISEKSEIFDDQFSVERPDGSNFTLKIRSTKLEDSAMYFCASSDGQGATEAFFGQGTRLTVV.

The genes are TRBV28 and TRBJ2-7, with 7 nucleotides matching TRBD1. Germline V gives CDR1 MDHEN, CDR2 SYDVKM. This CDR3 spans 13 amino acids. J gave up 6 bases and V 8 bases, and 10 bases lay outside the gene matches. The CDR3 DNA sequence: TGTGCCAGCGTTGGGGCAGGGGGAATCGAGCAGTACTTC. Protein product: CASVGAGGIEQYF.

The chain combines TRBV7-8 with TRBJ1-3; D unresolved. The CDR3 consists of 15 residues. The ends were cut back, 5 bases at V and 1 base at J, with 12 bases in the middle. Germline CDR1 and CDR2: SGHVS and FQNEAQ. The DNA of the CDR3 is TGTGCCAGCAGCATATTCAGGTATTCTGGAAACACCATATATTTT. Protein product: CASSIFRYSGNTIYF. Supplemented by reference TRBV7-8 and TRBJ1-3, the full variable domain reads GAGVSQSPRYKVAKRGQDVALRCDPISGHVSLFWYQQALGQGPEFLTYFQNEAQLDKSGLPSDRFFAERPEGSVSTLKIQRTQQEDSAVYLCASSIFRYSGNTIYFGEGSWLTVV.

The CDR3 sequence is CASSFTSGGTDTQYF. The CDR3 bases are TGTGCCAGCAGCTTTACTAGCGGGGGGACAGATACGCAGTATTTT. V usage is TRBV5-4 and J usage is TRBJ2-3, with 12 bases lining up with TRBD2. The CDR3 has 15 amino acids. Germline loops: CDR1 SGHNT, CDR2 YYREEE (reference sequence). With V trimmed by 2 bases and J by 3 bases, 1 base remained unmatched.

The genes are TRBV7-3 and TRBJ1-1; 7 nucleotides agree with TRBD1. Germline V gives CDR1 SGHTA, CDR2 FQGTGA. The CDR3 is 14 residues long. After removal of 3 bases from V and 0 bases from J, the junction contained 1 base not matched to a gene. Written as DNA, the CDR3 is TGTGCCAGCAGCTTGAGGGGGCTGAACACTGAAGCTTTCTTT. Encoded protein: CASSLRGLNTEAFF.

This rearrangement joins TRBV5-1 to TRBJ1-2, with D tentatively TRBD1 (6 bases). The CDR3 contains 14 residues. Germline V lookup: CDR1 SGHRS, CDR2 YFSETQ. The V end was cut by 4 bases, the J end by 4 bases, with 14 bases between. The CDR3: CASSDSRGAYGYTF. The CDR3 region has the DNA TGCGCCAGCAGCGACTCCAGGGGAGCCTATGGCTACACCTTC.

This clone was picked up one time. The chain links TRBV12-5 to TRBJ2-3; TRBD1 is a possible D gene (5 bases). The length of the CDR3 is 12 residues. Germline loops: CDR1 LGHNT, CDR2 FRNRAP. Trimming removed 9 bases at V and 6 bases at J, with 13 bases between. DNA of the CDR3: TGTGCTAGCCTCCGGAACAGGGATACGCAGTATTTT. It codes for CASLRNRDTQYF.

The chain combines TRBV5-1 with TRBJ2-1; D is perhaps TRBD1 (6 bases). V dropped 4 bases and J dropped 6 bases, with 17 bases sitting between them. Germline CDR1 and CDR2: SGHRS and YFSETQ. The CDR3 is 15 amino acids. CDR3 coding DNA: TGCGCCAGCAGCCAAGACCTACAGGGAGCCAATGAGCAGTTCTTC. Residues: CASSQDLQGANEQFF.

The chain is built from TRBV3-1 (or the pseudogene TRBV3-2) and TRBJ1-1; 7 bases align to TRBD1. Germline-derived CDR1 and CDR2 are LGHDT and YNNKEL (reference sequence). This CDR3 has 14 residues. The J segment lost 0 bases and the V segment lost 4 bases, leaving 2 bases of the junction unmatched. The CDR3 DNA reads as TGTGCCAGCAGCCCCGGACAGGTGAACACTGAAGCTTTCTTT. Its protein is CASSPGQVNTEAFF.

The CDR3 sequence: CASPPRGNQPQHF. In nucleotides, the CDR3 is TGTGCCAGCCCCCCCAGGGGTAATCAGCCCCAGCATTTT. J is TRBJ1-5 and V is TRBV6-4, with a possible D match to TRBD1 (6 bases). Germline V lookup: CDR1 MRHNA, CDR2 SNTAGT. The V and J ends lost 8 bases and 4 bases respectively, with 12 bases between them. CDR3 length: 13 amino acids.

The genes are TRBV19 and TRBJ1-2; 7 bases align to TRBD1. Looked up from germline, CDR1 is LNHDA and CDR2 is SQIVND (reference sequence). V was clipped by 4 bases and J by 6 bases; unmatched bases: 8. The CDR3 length is 14 residues. CDR3 in amino acids: CASSTTQGTNGYTF. The CDR3 nucleotides are TGTGCCAGTAGTACAACACAGGGGACCAATGGCTACACCTTC. Together with reference TRBV19 and TRBJ1-2, the CDR3 gives the full variable domain: DGGITQSPKYLFRKEGQNVTLSCEQNLNHDAMYWYRQDPGQGLRLIYYSQIVNDFQKGDIAEGYSVSREKKESFPLTVTSAQKNPTAFYLCASSTTQGTNGYTFGSGTRLTVV.

The chain is built from TRBV19 and TRBJ2-2; 10 bases agree with TRBD1. Germline CDR1 is LNHDA and CDR2 is SQIVND (reference sequence). With V trimmed by 10 bases and J by 7 bases, 3 bases remained unmatched. The CDR3 covers 12 residues. The chain's CDR3 is CAIGTGDGELFF. CDR3 nucleotide sequence: TGTGCCATCGGGACAGGGGACGGGGAGCTGTTTTTT.

This chain joins TRBV6-1 and TRBJ1-1; a weak D match, TRBD1 (6 bases). CDR3 length: 13 residues. Per germline, CDR1 MNHNS and CDR2 SASEGT. Trimming removed 6 bases from V and 4 bases from J, with 12 bases in between. CDR3 residues: CASSRTVGTEAFF. CDR3 bases: TGTGCCAGCAGCCGGACAGTAGGCACTGAAGCTTTCTTT.

The rearrangement uses TRBV3-1 (or the pseudogene TRBV3-2) and TRBJ1-4, with 9 bases aligning to TRBD1. The CDR3 has 16 amino acids. The ends lost 2 bases at V and 2 bases at J; junction bases unmatched: 3. The germline CDR1 and CDR2 sequences are LGHDT and YNNKEL (reference sequence). In DNA form, the CDR3 reads TGTGCCAGCAGCCAAAGGGACAGGGTGACTAATGAAAAACTGTTTTTT. Encoded protein: CASSQRDRVTNEKLFF.

The chain has TRBV30 and TRBJ1-2; 7 nucleotides agree with TRBD1. J lost 4 bases, V lost 3 bases, and 8 bases had no gene match. This CDR3 is built from 14 residues. Germline V gives CDR1 GTSNPN, CDR2 SVGIG (reference sequence). CDR3 amino acids: CAWRERGGGYGYTF. CDR3 in DNA: TGTGCCTGGAGGGAGAGAGGGGGCGGCTATGGCTACACCTTC.

The chain couples TRBV23-1 to TRBJ1-6, with a tentative D call TRBD1 (6 bases). TRBV23-1 has ORF status, its function being uncertain. The V gene lost 0 bases and the J gene lost 10 bases, with 16 bases spanning the gap. This CDR3 is built from 16 residues. The CDR3 DNA reads as TGCGCCAGCAGTCAATCATCCAGGGGTAGGGAGTCACCCCTCCACTTT. Protein sequence: CASSQSSRGRESPLHF.

This clone was picked up a small number of times. The rearrangement links TRBV7-8 to TRBJ2-3; TRBD2 agrees at 8 bases. CDR1 is SGHVS and CDR2 is FQNEAQ in the germline V gene. V trimming: 3 bases; J trimming: 0 bases; junction bases outside the gene matches: 11. The CDR3 covers 18 residues. For the CDR3, the DNA is TGTGCCAGCAGCTTCGCTAAGCCGGGACTAGGAAGCACAGATACGCAGTATTTT. It encodes CASSFAKPGLGSTDTQYF.

The chain employs TRBV25-1 and TRBJ1-6; D unresolved. This CDR3 is 15 amino acids long. Germline assignment: CDR1 MGHDK and CDR2 SYGVNS. V was pared by 2 bases and J by 7 bases, with 12 bases between. CDR3 residues: CASSELSAENSPLHF. CDR3 nucleotide sequence: TGTGCCAGCAGTGAACTAAGTGCGGAGAATTCACCCCTCCACTTT.

The chain couples TRBV29-1 to TRBJ1-5, with 7 bases matching TRBD1. Germline values: CDR1 SQVTM, CDR2 ANQGSEA. The CDR3 runs to 18 residues. V lost 7 bases and J lost 1; bases outside the gene matches: 19. This chain's CDR3 is CSALGEGQPSMSNQPQHF. In DNA form, the CDR3 reads TGCAGCGCCCTCGGCGAGGGACAGCCTTCGATGAGCAATCAGCCCCAGCATTTT.

The chain links TRBV12-3 or TRBV12-4 to TRBJ1-1, with D tentatively TRBD1 (6 bases). The germline V and J ends were trimmed by 5 bases and 6 bases, with 13 bases remaining between them. The CDR3 covers 13 residues. DNA for the CDR3: TGTGCCAGCAGTAATGGACAGTACGCTGAAGCTTTCTTT. It yields the protein CASSNGQYAEAFF.